These 7 T cell receptor beta chains came from one sample sequenced in a study of vaccination effects on CD4 cells after COVID-19. Antigens for these TCRs are unknown. Using immunoSEQ multiplex PCR, the repertoire was profiled, and TCRdb retains in-frame clones only, with some absent. The data contain about 40,000 clones, around 75% of them seen just once; the ten biggest clones take up about 35%. Before any sequencing was done, the ViraFEST assay used viral peptide pools to expand antigen-specific CD4+ T cells. Culture proceeded for approximately 10 days, and CD4+ T cells were then isolated. SARS-CoV-2 infected the person between March and December 2020, as confirmed by PCR. The input for sequencing was CD4+ T cells from PBMCs cultured with a peptide pool, taken before COVID-19 vaccination. These receptors originate from a human donor who had a prior SARS-CoV-2 infection.

The chain recombines TRBV27 with TRBJ2-7; D is unclear. The germline V and J ends were trimmed by 6 bases and 6 bases, with 18 bases remaining between them. Per the germline V gene, CDR1 is MNHEY and CDR2 is SMNVEV (reference sequence). This CDR3 is 14 amino acids long. The CDR3 bases are TGTGCCAGCAGCCTACTACCTACATCTCGCGAGCAGTACTTC. Translating gives CASSLLPTSREQYF.

This CDR3 is CASSLLVGTGYEYF. DNA for the CDR3: TGTGCCAGCAGTTTACTCGTCGGCACAGGGTATGAGTATTTT. The gene calls are TRBV27 and TRBJ2-3; D perhaps matches TRBD1 (6 bases). Germline assignment: CDR1 MNHEY and CDR2 SMNVEV (reference sequence). This CDR3 has 14 residues. V gave up 2 bases and J gave up 13 bases, with 19 bases separating them.

V and J are TRBV6-5 and TRBJ2-5; weak D call: TRBD1 (6 bases). Germline V gene lookup returns CDR1 MNHEY and CDR2 SVGAGI. Trimming shortened V by 8 bases and J by 2 bases, and 18 bases separated the two germline ends. The CDR3 loop spans 15 amino acids. DNA of the CDR3: TGTGCCAGCGAACCGCAGGGACAAATTCAAGAGACCCAGTACTTC. Translating gives CASEPQGQIQETQYF.

The chain carries TRBV5-4 and TRBJ2-5; D gene unclear. The germline V and J ends were trimmed by 1 base and 2 bases, with 9 bases remaining between them. Germline V gene lookup returns CDR1 SGHNT and CDR2 YYREEE (reference sequence). The CDR3 runs 14 residues. CDR3 amino acids: CASSLSASQETQYF. The CDR3 DNA follows: TGTGCCAGCAGCTTGTCGGCATCACAAGAGACCCAGTACTTC.

The rearrangement links TRBV5-5 to TRBJ2-5, with 10 nucleotides matching TRBD1. The ends lost 4 bases at V and 5 bases at J; junction bases unmatched: 8. The CDR3 is 15 residues long. CDR1 and CDR2 (germline): SGHKS, YYEKEE (reference sequence). CDR3 amino acids: CASSGGQGRIETQYF. CDR3 DNA: TGTGCCAGCAGCGGGGGACAGGGGAGGATCGAGACCCAGTACTTC. The entire variable domain, with the rest obtained from reference TRBV5-5 and TRBJ2-5, is as follows: DAGVTQSPTHLIKTRGQQVTLRCSPISGHKSVSWYQQVLGQGPQFIFQYYEKEERGRGNFPDRFSARQFPNYSSELNVNALLLGDSALYLCASSGGQGRIETQYFGPGTRLLVL.

This clone appeared a few times. CDR3 sequence (DNA): TGTGCCAGCAGCCAAGGACAGGGTGATAGTCCCCAGCATTTT. Encoded protein: CASSQGQGDSPQHF. This chain connects TRBV3-1 (or the pseudogene TRBV3-2) to TRBJ1-5; 7 bases agree with TRBD1. The CDR3 runs 14 residues. Germline lookup yields CDR1 LGHDT and CDR2 YNNKEL (reference sequence). V gave up 1 base and J gave up 10 bases; unmatched junction bases: 7.

V usage is TRBV5-1 and J usage is TRBJ1-1, with unresolved D. The germline gives CDR1 SGHRS, CDR2 YFSETQ. V lost 4 bases, J lost 1 base, and 17 bases lay in between. This CDR3 contains 16 residues. CDR3 sequence reads: CASSIGGRVGNTEAFF. In DNA, the CDR3 is TGCGCCAGCAGCATCGGCGGGAGGGTGGGGAACACTGAAGCTTTCTTT.